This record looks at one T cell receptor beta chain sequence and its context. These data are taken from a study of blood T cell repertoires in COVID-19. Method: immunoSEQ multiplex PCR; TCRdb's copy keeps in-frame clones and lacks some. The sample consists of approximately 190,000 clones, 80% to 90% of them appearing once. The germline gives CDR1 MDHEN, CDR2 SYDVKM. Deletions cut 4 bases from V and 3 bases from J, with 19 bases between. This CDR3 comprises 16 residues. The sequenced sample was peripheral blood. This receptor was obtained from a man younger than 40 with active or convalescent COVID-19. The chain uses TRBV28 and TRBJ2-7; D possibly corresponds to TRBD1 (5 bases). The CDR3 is CASSSAWQGRVYEQYV. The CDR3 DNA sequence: TGTGCCAGCAGTTCCGCCTGGCAGGGAAGAGTCTACGAGCAGTACGTC.